This T cell receptor beta chain was sequenced in a study of T cells in Graves' hyperthyroidism and ophthalmopathy. The germline gives CDR1 MDHEN, CDR2 SYDVKM. Unmatched junction bases numbered 6, after V lost 6 bases and J lost 4 bases. There are 15 residues in the CDR3. At least 3 on the Clinical Activity Score was recorded for ophthalmopathy patients, who also had NOSPECS grade at least 4 and duration under 3 months. Source material for PBMCs was about 10 ml fresh peripheral blood. Findings and limits, study-wide: Patients with ophthalmopathy were separated from those with stable hyperthyroidism by a 13 V-J model.

Amplification yielded TCR beta CDR3 regions, with RNA transcripts as the source. An initial round of RT-PCR targeting the TCR CDR3 relied on the HTBI primer set. TCRdb analysed the multiplex PCR reads with MiXCR anew, one entry per CDR3 protein. The sample lists over 350,000 distinct CDR3 sequences; roughly an eighth were seen once. This clonotype was recorded many times. Its specificity is unknown. This receptor was obtained from a man aged 50 to 60 with Graves' ophthalmopathy. The sequencing input was blood. The chain is built from TRBV28 and TRBJ2-1; 10 nucleotides line up with TRBD1. CDR3 DNA: TGTGCCAGCAGATCCGGACAGGGGGGATACAATGAGCAGTTCTTC. Translating gives CASRSGQGGYNEQFF. Full variable domain (missing parts from reference TRBV28 and TRBJ2-1): DVKVTQSSRYLVKRTGEKVFLECVQDMDHENMFWYRQDPGLGLRLIYFSYDVKMKEKGDIPEGYSVSREKKERFSLILESASTNQTSMYLCASRSGQGGYNEQFFGPGTRLTVL.